The rows below give T cell receptor beta chains drawn from one sample of a study of PD-L1 blockade in urothelial cancer. Clones were sequenced by immunoSEQ multiplex PCR, and TCRdb holds only the in-frame ones, with some missing. The sample lists tens of thousands of clones; 82% were seen once. Source: PBMCs, taken around atezolizumab (anti-PD-L1) treatment. The receptors come from a man aged 60-69 years with urothelial cancer. Each CDR3 is given with its conserved first and last residue. D genes are given only for firm matches. The listing skips clone size in some rows; elsewhere it reads once, few, many or a size class.

v_gene,d_gene,abundance,j_gene,CDR3aa,CDR3nt
TRBV2,.,.,TRBJ1-3,CASSATLSGNTIYF,TGTGCCAGCAGTGCGACATTGTCTGGAAACACCATATATTTT
TRBV11-2,TRBD1,.,TRBJ2-7,CASSPSGTGLGEQYF,TGTGCCAGCAGCCCGTCCGGGACAGGCCTCGGGGAGCAGTACTTC
TRBV7-2,.,few,TRBJ1-2,CASTWRGGVEAGYTF,TGTGCCAGCACCTGGAGGGGGGGCGTAGAGGCCGGCTACACCTTC
TRBV5-1,TRBD1,many,TRBJ2-2,CASSFRGSGTGELFF,TGCGCCAGCAGCTTCAGGGGGTCGGGCACCGGGGAGCTGTTTTTT
TRBV14,.,.,TRBJ2-7,CASSQNRGAPKQYF,TGTGCCAGCAGCCAGAACCGGGGAGCGCCGAAGCAGTACTTC
TRBV2,.,.,TRBJ2-3,CASQEDPGGRTDTQYF,TGTGCCAGCCAAGAGGACCCCGGGGGGCGCACAGATACGCAGTATTTT
TRBV11-2,TRBD2,.,TRBJ2-1,CASRRDGASGGAEQFF,TGTGCCAGCAGAAGAGATGGAGCTAGCGGGGGGGCGGAGCAGTTCTTC
TRBV5-1,.,.,TRBJ1-3,CASSLAGAGNTIYF,TGCGCCAGCAGCTTGGCAGGGGCTGGAAACACCATATATTTT
TRBV5-1,.,.,TRBJ2-3,CASSGGQFHTDTQYF,TGCGCCAGCAGCGGAGGACAGTTCCACACAGATACGCAGTATTTT
TRBV19,TRBD2,.,TRBJ2-1,CASSIDPGGPYNEQFF,TGTGCCAGTAGTATAGATCCGGGGGGACCCTACAATGAGCAGTTCTTC
TRBV11-2,TRBD1,.,TRBJ1-2,CASSLDLGGGGFGYGYTF,TGTGCCAGCAGCTTAGATCTCGGAGGGGGCGGGTTCGGATATGGCTACACCTTC
TRBV28,TRBD1,.,TRBJ2-7,CASSPQEDRGYEQYF,TGTGCCAGCAGTCCCCAAGAGGACAGGGGCTACGAGCAGTACTTC
TRBV6-5,.,.,TRBJ2-2,CASWGGAGELFF,TGTGCCAGCTGGGGGGGCGCCGGGGAGCTGTTTTTT
TRBV28,TRBD1,.,TRBJ1-2,CASSFKGQGLF,TGTGCCAGCAGTTTTAAGGGACAGGGACTATTC
TRBV19,.,.,TRBJ2-5,CASSPRQGGGETQYF,TGTGCCAGTAGTCCGAGACAGGGAGGAGGAGAGACCCAGTACTTC
TRBV30,.,.,TRBJ2-7,CAWSVGRGEQYF,TGTGCCTGGAGTGTAGGGCGGGGCGAGCAGTACTTC
TRBV2,.,.,TRBJ1-2,CASSPRQVMNYGYTF,TGTGCCAGCAGCCCCAGACAGGTGATGAACTATGGCTACACCTTC
TRBV21-1,.,.,TRBJ1-4,CASSPGEKLFF,TGTGCCAGCAGCCCCGGTGAAAAACTGTTTTTT
TRBV18,.,.,TRBJ2-3,CASSSGSSADTQYF,TGTGCCAGCTCGTCAGGGTCATCCGCAGATACGCAGTATTTT
TRBV6-1,TRBD1,.,TRBJ1-1,CASSEVRRGQTEAFF,TGTGCCAGCAGTGAAGTTCGCAGGGGGCAAACTGAAGCTTTCTTT
TRBV28,.,.,TRBJ1-1,CASRKIRVSTEAFF,TGTGCCAGCAGGAAGATCAGGGTAAGCACTGAAGCTTTCTTT
TRBV27,.,.,TRBJ2-1,CASSLGGSSYNEQFF,TGTGCCAGCAGTTTAGGCGGAAGCTCCTACAATGAGCAGTTCTTC
TRBV7-2,.,few,TRBJ2-3,CASSFYLADTQYF,TGTGCCAGCAGCTTCTATCTAGCAGATACGCAGTATTTT
TRBV29-1,.,.,TRBJ2-7,CSVEFGRSHEQYF,TGCAGCGTTGAATTTGGCAGGTCGCACGAGCAGTACTTC
TRBV28,.,few,TRBJ1-5,CASSLGRNQPQHF,TGTGCCAGCAGTTTAGGGAGGAATCAGCCCCAGCATTTT
TRBV19,TRBD2,.,TRBJ2-7,CASSIISGSYEQYF,TGTGCCAGTAGTATAATTAGCGGGAGCTACGAGCAGTACTTC
TRBV6-5,TRBD1,.,TRBJ2-5,CASSNRDSKETQYF,TGTGCCAGCAGTAACCGGGACAGTAAAGAGACCCAGTACTTC